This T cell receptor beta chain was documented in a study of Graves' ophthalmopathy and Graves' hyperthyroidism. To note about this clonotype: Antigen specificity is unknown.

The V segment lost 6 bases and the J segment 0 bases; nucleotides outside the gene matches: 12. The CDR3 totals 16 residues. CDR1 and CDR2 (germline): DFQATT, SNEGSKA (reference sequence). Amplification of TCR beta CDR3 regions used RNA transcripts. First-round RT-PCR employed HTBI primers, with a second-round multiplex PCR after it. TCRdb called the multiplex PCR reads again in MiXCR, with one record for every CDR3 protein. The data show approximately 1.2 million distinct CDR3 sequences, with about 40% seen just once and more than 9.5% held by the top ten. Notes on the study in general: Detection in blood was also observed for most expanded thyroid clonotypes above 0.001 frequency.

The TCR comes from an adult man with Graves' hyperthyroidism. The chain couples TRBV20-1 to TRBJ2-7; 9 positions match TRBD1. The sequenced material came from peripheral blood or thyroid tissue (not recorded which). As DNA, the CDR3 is TGCAGTGCGAGTGAACAGGGGGCTTATAGCTCCTACGAGCAGTACTTC. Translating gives CSASEQGAYSSYEQYF.